This TCR beta chain emerged from a study of blood T cell repertoires in COVID-19. The wider study: The United States, Italy and Spain were the sources of the acute and convalescent COVID-19 samples.

Profiled with immunoSEQ multiplex PCR; TCRdb holds only in-frame clones, not every one. The profile shows fewer than 300,000 clones, roughly 90% of them singletons. Enrollees, about 18 to 100 years old, lived in 24 US areas. Clinical histories supplied by participants themselves formed the basis of cohort assignment. Per germline, CDR1 SGHVS and CDR2 FNYEAQ. V shed 5 bases, J shed 4 bases, and the junction held 4 bases outside the gene matches. This CDR3 has 15 residues. The sequenced sample was PBMCs or T cells enriched from blood (not recorded which). The chain uses TRBV7-6 and TRBJ2-2, with 10 bases that match TRBD1. The TCR was taken from a woman aged 25-40 years who had recovered from COVID-19. The CDR3 reads CASSAGTGVTGELFF. Here the CDR3 DNA reads TGTGCCAGCAGCGCCGGGACAGGGGTCACCGGGGAGCTGTTTTTT.